The source of this TCR beta chain is a study of cytomegalovirus exposure and HLA in healthy donors. On this clone: Its antigen remains unidentified.

With 1 base removed from V and 5 bases from J, the gap between germline ends came to 9 bases. CDR3 size: 13 residues. The germline V gene encodes CDR1 SGHNT and CDR2 YYREEE (reference sequence). PCR used 60 Vbeta primers and 13 Jbeta primers. The method was immunoSEQ multiplex PCR; TCRdb's version includes in-frame clones alone and lacks a portion of them. The sample consists of some 120,000 clones, 74% of them appearing once. Findings of the study overall: Usually a TCR sequence was rare, but some public TCRs were found in many donors. The CMV antigen specificity of a few CMV-associated chains was confirmed through in vitro analysis.

The source is a man aged 40-50 years in good health and CMV-seropositive. Sequences were obtained from PBMCs. The V gene is TRBV5-4, the J gene TRBJ2-5, with D unresolved. CDR3: CASSLWNGETQYF. In DNA, the CDR3 is TGTGCCAGCAGCTTGTGGAACGGGGAGACCCAGTACTTC.